This T cell receptor beta chain was found in a study of OX40 agonist ivuxolimab in advanced cancers. Overall study: In this trial design, patients received ivuxolimab intravenously at 0.01 to 10 mg/kg every 2 weeks. Patients with hepatocellular carcinoma, melanoma, renal cell or head and neck cancer made up the dose-escalation patients.

Notes on the study in general: Expanded clones were, on average, more numerous in CD8+ T cells than in CD4+.

Using immunoSEQ multiplex PCR, the repertoire was profiled, and TCRdb retains in-frame clones only, with some absent. This table has some 17,000 clones, roughly 89% appearing once. Comments on this clone: The antigen remains unidentified.

Germline V gene lookup returns CDR1 LGHNA and CDR2 YSLEER. CDR3 length: 16 residues. V trimming: 1 base; J trimming: 7 bases; junction bases outside the gene matches: 5. The sample consisted of CD4+ or CD8+ T cells sorted from blood, taken in a trial of the OX40 agonist ivuxolimab. The sequence was collected from an adult with an advanced solid tumor such as melanoma, head and neck, liver or kidney cancer. The chain uses TRBV4-3 and TRBJ1-6, with TRBD1 identical over 9 bases. CDR3 in amino acids: CASSQVPGQGNSPLHF. As DNA, the CDR3 is TGCGCCAGCAGCCAAGTTCCGGGACAGGGAAATTCACCCCTCCACTTT.